This TCR beta chain was retrieved from a study of T cells in localized non-small cell lung cancer. The assay was immunoSEQ multiplex PCR, and TCRdb's table has in-frame clones only and misses some. The sample holds approximately 83,000 clones, approximately 90% seen once. The junction had 7 bases not matched to a gene; V was cut back by 8 bases and J by 6 bases. CDR1 is LNHDA, CDR2 SQIVND, per germline (reference sequence). The CDR3 is 14 residues long. Study conclusions and caveats: Because researchers sequenced only one region of the tumor, heterogeneity is still possible. A median of roughly 57 clones ranked among the top 100 in tumor appeared in adjacent lung. Uninvolved adjacent lung showed peak T cell clonality, exceeding tumor. Longer overall survival was seen with higher T cell density measured in blood.

Comments on this clone: Its antigen remains unknown.

Material: peripheral blood, obtained before any cancer treatment. The receptor was isolated from a woman aged 35 to 70 with stage I squamous cell lung carcinoma. The V and J genes are TRBV19 and TRBJ1-2; TRBD1 matches 12 bases. The CDR3 loop is CASRAGQGANGYTF. DNA of the CDR3: TGTGCCAGTCGTGCGGGACAGGGGGCAAATGGCTACACCTTC.